The present entry profiles one T cell receptor beta chain with its context. This entry belongs to a study of shared clonotypes between healthy human individuals. With 4 bases clipped from V and 5 bases from J, the junction kept 6 bases outside the gene matches. The CDR3 has 14 residues. CDR1 SGDLS and CDR2 YYNGEE come from the germline V gene. TCRdb keeps only in-frame clones here, not all; method: immunoSEQ multiplex PCR. The sample includes about 470,000 clones, about 85% seen only once; the top ten take about 13%. This receptor was obtained from a woman between 40 and 55 years old in good health. Some clones in this sample may be carry-over from other donors' samples. What was sequenced was PBMCs. J is TRBJ1-1 and V is TRBV9, with 9 bases aligning to TRBD1. The CDR3 here is CASSKGQGKTEAFF. The CDR3 bases are TGTGCCAGCAGCAAAGGACAGGGGAAGACTGAAGCTTTCTTT.